The entry below gives a single T cell receptor (beta chain) sequence along with its context. Its antigen is currently unknown. The data were obtained in a study of T cell repertoires in cytomegalovirus infection. About the study: Public TCR beta signatures indicated both CMV infection and matching HLA type. Overall study results and limits: Frequencies of public TCR beta families were cumulated, and this identified carriers of CMV plus the relevant HLA. Ex vivo, HLA-C-restricted CMV-specific TCR beta clonotypes prevailed over the rest of the response.

V lost 7 bases and J lost 6, with 10 bases in between. Germline CDR1 is MGHDK and CDR2 is SYGVNS. CDR3 length equals 12 residues. TCRdb re-called the reads with MiXCR, one entry per CDR3 protein. The table records about 400,000 distinct CDR3 sequences, 15% to 20% of them present only once. The gene calls are TRBV25-1 and TRBJ1-5, with D maybe TRBD1 (6 bases). The sample was PBMCs. The sequence came from a human donor in good health (CMV status not recorded). Some clones in this sample may be carry-over from other donors' samples. The CDR3 region has the DNA TGTGCCAGCAACAGGGCGGGTCAGCCCCAGCATTTT. This sequence encodes CASNRAGQPQHF.